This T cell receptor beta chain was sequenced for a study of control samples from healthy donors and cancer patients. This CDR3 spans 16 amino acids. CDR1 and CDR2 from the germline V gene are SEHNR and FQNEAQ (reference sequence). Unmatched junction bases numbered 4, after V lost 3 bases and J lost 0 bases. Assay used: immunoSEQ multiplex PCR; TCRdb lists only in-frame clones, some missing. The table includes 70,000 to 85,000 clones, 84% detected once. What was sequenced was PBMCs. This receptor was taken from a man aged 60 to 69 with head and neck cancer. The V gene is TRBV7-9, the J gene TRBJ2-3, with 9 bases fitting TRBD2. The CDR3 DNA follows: TGTGCCAGCAGCTTCAACCTAGCGGGAAGCACAGATACGCAGTATTTT. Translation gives CASSFNLAGSTDTQYF.